This note documents a single TCR beta chain sequence. The V end was cut by 6 bases, the J end by 8 bases, with 16 bases between. The CDR3 totals 13 residues. Germline V gene sequence: CDR1 SNHLY, CDR2 FYNNEI. This sample is drawn from a study of blood T cell repertoires in COVID-19. Study in general: PBMCs, B-cell-depleted T cells, or T cells provided the cDNA or gDNA that made up the material.

As originally analysed: Amplified reference gene primers provided the basis for estimating nucleated cell counts. Some clones are missing from TCRdb's copy, which holds only in-frame ones; the method was immunoSEQ multiplex PCR. Clone size and V and J calls were adopted from that table, with D and trimming inferred from the DNA. The sample holds about 120,000 clones, approximately 81% seen once. This chain joins TRBV2 and TRBJ1-2, with D possibly matching TRBD1 (5 bases). The sample consisted of peripheral blood. The TCR originated in a man in his 60s with acute or convalescent COVID-19. In DNA, the CDR3 is TGTGCCAGCAGAGGATTGGGGACTTCGGGCTACACCTTC. This encodes CASRGLGTSGYTF.